The entry below describes one T cell receptor (beta chain). Its cognate antigen is unknown. This sample is part of a study of T cell responses to AZD1222 COVID-19 vaccine. The study's findings and limits: Mapped onto spike, vaccine-associated CD4 TCRs spanned it and were dominant at 160-218 and 743-854.

Assay: immunoSEQ multiplex PCR; the TCRdb copy retains only in-frame clones and omits some. The sample has some 25,000 clones; more than 85% are singletons. The V end lost 1 base, the J end lost 8 bases, and 9 bases lay between the germline ends. Looked up from germline, CDR1 is MNHNS and CDR2 is SASEGT. The CDR3 loop spans 14 amino acids. This TCR came from an adult who received the AZD1222 COVID-19 vaccine. The chain combines TRBV6-1 with TRBJ1-6; TRBD1 might be the D (5 bases). The sequences come from peripheral blood, collected 28 days after the second AZD1222 dose. CDR3 in amino acids: CASSEGQRYSPLHF. CDR3 in DNA: TGTGCCAGCAGTGAAGGACAGCGGTATTCACCCCTCCACTTT.